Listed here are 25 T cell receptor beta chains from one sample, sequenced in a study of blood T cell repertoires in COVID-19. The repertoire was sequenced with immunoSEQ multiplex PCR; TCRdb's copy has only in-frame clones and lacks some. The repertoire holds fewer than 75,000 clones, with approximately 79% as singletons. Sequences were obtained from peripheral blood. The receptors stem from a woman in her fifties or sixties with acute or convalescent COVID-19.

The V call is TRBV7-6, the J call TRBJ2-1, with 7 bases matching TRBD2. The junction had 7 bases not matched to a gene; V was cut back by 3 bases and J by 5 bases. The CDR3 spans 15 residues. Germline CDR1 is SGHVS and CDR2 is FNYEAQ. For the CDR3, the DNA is TGTGCCAGCAGCTTCGGGACTACGCTCAACAATGAGCAGTTCTTC. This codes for CASSFGTTLNNEQFF. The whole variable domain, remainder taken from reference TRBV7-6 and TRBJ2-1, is GAGVSQSPRYKVTKRGQDVALRCDPISGHVSLYWYRQALGQGPEFLTYFNYEAQQDKSGLPNDRFSAERPEGSISTLTIQRTEQRDSAMYRCASSFGTTLNNEQFFGPGTRLTVL.

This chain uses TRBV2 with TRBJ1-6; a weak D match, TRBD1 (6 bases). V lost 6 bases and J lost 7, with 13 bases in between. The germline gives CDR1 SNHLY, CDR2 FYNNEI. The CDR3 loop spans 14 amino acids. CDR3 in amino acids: CASRGDTLNSPLHF. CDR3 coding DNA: TGTGCCAGCAGGGGGGACACACTGAATTCACCCCTCCACTTT.

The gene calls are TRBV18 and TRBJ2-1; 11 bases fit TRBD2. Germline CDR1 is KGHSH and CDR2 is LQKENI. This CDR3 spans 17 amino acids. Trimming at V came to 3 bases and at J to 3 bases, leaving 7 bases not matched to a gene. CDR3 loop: CASSPTTSGGIYNEQFF. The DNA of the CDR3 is TGTGCCAGCTCACCGACTACTAGCGGGGGCATCTACAATGAGCAGTTCTTC. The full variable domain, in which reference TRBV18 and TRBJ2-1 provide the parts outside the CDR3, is NAGVMQNPRHLVRRRGQEARLRCSPMKGHSHVYWYRQLPEEGLKFMVYLQKENIIDESGMPKERFSAEFPKEGPSILRIQQVVRGDSAAYFCASSPTTSGGIYNEQFFGPGTRLTVL.

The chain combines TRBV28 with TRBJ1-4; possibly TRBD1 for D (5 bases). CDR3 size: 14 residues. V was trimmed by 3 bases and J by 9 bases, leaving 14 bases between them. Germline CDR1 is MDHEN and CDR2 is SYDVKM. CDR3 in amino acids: CASSFQGLEKKLFF. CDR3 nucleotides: TGTGCCAGCAGTTTTCAGGGATTGGAGAAAAAACTGTTTTTT.

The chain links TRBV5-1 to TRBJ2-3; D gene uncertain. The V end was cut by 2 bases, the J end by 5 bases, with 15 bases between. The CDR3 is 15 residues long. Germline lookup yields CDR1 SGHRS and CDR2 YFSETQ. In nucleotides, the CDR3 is TGCGCCAGCAGCTTAAGTGATTTCCCAGGAGATACGCAGTATTTT. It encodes CASSLSDFPGDTQYF.

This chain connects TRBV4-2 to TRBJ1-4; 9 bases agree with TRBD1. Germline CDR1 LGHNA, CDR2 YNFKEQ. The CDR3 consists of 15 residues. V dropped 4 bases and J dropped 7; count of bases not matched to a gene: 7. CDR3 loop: CASSPWDRVGEKLFF. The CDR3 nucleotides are TGTGCCAGCAGCCCCTGGGACAGGGTGGGTGAAAAACTGTTTTTT.

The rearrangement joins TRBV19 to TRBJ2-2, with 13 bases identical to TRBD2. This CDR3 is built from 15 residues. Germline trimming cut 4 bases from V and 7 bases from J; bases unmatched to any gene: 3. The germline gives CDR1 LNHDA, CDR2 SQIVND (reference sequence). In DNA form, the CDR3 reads TGTGCCAGTAGTAGGACTAGCGGGGGTGGCGGGGAGCTGTTTTTT. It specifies CASSRTSGGGGELFF.

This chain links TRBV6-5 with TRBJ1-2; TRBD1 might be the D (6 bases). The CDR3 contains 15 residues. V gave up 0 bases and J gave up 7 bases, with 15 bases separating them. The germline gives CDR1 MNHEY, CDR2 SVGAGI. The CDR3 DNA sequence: TGTGCCAGCAGTTACTCGCCCTGGGGGCCCCGTGGCTACACCTTC. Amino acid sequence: CASSYSPWGPRGYTF.

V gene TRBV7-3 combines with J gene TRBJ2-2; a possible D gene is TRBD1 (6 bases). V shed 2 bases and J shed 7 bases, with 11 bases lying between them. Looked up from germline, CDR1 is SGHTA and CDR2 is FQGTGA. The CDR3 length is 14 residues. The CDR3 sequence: CASSLDRLGGELFF. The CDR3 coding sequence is TGTGCCAGCAGCTTAGACAGGCTCGGCGGGGAGCTGTTTTTT.

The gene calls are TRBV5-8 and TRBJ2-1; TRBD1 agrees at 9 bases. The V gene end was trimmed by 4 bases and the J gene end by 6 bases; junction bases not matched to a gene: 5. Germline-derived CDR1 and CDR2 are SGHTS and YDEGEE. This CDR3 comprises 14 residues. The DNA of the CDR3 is TGTGCCAGCAGCGCCGGGACAGGGCTCAATGAGCAGTTCTTC. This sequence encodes CASSAGTGLNEQFF.

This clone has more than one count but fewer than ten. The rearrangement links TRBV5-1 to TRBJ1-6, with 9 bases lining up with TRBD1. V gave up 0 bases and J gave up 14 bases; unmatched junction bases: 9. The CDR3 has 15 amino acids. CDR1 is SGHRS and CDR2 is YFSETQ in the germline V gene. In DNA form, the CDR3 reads TGCGCCAGCAGCTTGGCCCAAGGGACAGGGCAATCCCTCCACTTT. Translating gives CASSLAQGTGQSLHF.

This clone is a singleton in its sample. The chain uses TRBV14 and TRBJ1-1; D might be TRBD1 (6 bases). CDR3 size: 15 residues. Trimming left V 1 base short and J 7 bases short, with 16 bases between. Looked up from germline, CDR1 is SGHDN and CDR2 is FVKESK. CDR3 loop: CASSQGVTGGDEAFF. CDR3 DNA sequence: TGTGCCAGCAGCCAAGGGGTCACGGGGGGCGATGAAGCTTTCTTT.

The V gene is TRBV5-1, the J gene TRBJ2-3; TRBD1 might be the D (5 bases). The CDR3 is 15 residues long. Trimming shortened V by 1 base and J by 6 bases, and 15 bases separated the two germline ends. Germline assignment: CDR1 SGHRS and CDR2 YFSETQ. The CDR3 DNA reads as TGCGCCAGCAGCTTGAGGGGAACTGGTTTTGATACGCAGTATTTT. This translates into CASSLRGTGFDTQYF.

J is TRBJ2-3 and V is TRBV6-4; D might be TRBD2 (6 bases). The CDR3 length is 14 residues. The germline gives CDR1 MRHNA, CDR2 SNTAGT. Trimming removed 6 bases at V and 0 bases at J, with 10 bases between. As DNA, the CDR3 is TGTGCCAGCAGGCAGGGAGGTAGCACAGATACGCAGTATTTT. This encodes CASRQGGSTDTQYF.

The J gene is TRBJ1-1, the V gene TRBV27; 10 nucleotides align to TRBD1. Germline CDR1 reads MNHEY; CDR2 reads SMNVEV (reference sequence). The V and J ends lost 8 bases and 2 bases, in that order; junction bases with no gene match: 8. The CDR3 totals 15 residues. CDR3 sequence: CASFPETGGNTEAFF. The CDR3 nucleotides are TGTGCCAGCTTCCCTGAGACAGGGGGCAACACTGAAGCTTTCTTT.

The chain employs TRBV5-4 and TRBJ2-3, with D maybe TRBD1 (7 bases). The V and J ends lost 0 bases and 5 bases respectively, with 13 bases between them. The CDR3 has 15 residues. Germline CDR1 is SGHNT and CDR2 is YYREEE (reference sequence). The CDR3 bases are TGTGCCAGCAGCTTGGAGGCCCAGGGGGGAGATACGCAGTATTTT. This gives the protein CASSLEAQGGDTQYF.

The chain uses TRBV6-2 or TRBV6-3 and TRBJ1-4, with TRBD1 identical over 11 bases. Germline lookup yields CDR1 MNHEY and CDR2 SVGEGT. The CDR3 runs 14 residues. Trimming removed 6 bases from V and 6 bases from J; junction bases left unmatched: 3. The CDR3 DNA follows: TGTGCCAGCAGCAGGGACAGGGGGGATGAAAAACTGTTTTTT. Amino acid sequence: CASSRDRGDEKLFF.

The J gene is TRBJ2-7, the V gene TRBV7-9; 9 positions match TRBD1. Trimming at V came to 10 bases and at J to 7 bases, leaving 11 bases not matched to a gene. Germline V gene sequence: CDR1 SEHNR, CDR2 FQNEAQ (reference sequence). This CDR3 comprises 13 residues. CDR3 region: CATSYRGPKEQYF. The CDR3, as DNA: TGTGCCACGTCATACAGGGGGCCAAAAGAGCAGTACTTC.

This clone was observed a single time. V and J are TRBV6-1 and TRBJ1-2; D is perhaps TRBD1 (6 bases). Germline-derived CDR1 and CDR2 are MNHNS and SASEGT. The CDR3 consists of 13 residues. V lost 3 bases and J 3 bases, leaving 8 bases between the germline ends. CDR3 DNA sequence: TGTGCCAGCAGTGACAGGGGCGACTATGGCTACACCTTC. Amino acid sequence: CASSDRGDYGYTF.

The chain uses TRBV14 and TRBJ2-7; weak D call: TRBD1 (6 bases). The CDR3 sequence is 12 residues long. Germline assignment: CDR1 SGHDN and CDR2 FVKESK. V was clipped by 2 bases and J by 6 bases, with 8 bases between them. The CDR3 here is CASSQHRAEQYF. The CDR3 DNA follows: TGTGCCAGCAGCCAACACAGGGCCGAGCAGTACTTC.

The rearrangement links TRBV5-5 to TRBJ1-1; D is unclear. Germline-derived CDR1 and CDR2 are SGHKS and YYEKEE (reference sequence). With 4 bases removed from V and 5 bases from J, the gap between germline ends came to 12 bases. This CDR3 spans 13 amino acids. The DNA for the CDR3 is TGTGCCAGCAGCCAAACCGGAGGAACTGAAGCTTTCTTT. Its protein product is CASSQTGGTEAFF.

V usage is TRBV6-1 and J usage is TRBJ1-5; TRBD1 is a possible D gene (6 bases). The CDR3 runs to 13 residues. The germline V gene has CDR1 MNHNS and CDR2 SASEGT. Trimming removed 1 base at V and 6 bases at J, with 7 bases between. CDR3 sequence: CASSEEGGQPQHF. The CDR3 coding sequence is TGTGCCAGCAGTGAAGAAGGGGGTCAGCCCCAGCATTTT.

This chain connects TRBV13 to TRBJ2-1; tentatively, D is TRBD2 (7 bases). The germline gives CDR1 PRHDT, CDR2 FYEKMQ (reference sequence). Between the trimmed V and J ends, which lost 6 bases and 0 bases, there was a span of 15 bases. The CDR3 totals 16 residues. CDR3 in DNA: TGTGCCAGCAGACGGACGGGGGGCCTCTCCTACAATGAGCAGTTCTTC. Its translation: CASRRTGGLSYNEQFF.

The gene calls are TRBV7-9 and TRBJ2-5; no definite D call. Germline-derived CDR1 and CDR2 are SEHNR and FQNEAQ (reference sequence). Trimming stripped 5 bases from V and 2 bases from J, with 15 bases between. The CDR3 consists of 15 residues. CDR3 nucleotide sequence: TGTGCCAGCAGCCCCAAGCGACGGCTTCAAGAGACCCAGTACTTC. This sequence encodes CASSPKRRLQETQYF.

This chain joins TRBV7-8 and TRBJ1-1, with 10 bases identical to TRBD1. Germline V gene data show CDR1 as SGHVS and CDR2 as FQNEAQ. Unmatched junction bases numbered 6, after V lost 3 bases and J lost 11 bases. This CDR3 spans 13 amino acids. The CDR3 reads CASSFGTGANAFF. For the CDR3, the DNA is TGTGCCAGCAGCTTCGGGACAGGGGCGAATGCTTTCTTT.